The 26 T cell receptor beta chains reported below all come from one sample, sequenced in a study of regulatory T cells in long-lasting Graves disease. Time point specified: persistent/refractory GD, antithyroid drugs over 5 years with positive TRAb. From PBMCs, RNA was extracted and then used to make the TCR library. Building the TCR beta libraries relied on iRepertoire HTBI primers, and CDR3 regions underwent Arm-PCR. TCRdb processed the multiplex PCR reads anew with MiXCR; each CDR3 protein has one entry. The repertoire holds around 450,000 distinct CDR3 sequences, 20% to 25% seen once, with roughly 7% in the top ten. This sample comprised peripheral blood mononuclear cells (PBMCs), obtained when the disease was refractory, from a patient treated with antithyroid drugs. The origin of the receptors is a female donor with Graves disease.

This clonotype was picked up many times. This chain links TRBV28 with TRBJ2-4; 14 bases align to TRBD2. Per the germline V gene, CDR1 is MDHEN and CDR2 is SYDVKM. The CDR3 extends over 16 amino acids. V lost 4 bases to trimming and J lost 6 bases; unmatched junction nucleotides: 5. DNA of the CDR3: TGTGCCAGCAGTTCCCTGGGACTAGCGGGGGTAAACATTCAGTACTTC. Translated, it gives CASSSLGLAGVNIQYF.

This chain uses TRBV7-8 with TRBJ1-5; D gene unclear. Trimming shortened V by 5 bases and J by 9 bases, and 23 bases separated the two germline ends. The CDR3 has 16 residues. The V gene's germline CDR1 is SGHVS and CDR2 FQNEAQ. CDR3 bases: TGTGCCAGCAGCCCGTATCAAGGAATGGGATTAGCGCCCCAGCATTTT. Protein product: CASSPYQGMGLAPQHF.

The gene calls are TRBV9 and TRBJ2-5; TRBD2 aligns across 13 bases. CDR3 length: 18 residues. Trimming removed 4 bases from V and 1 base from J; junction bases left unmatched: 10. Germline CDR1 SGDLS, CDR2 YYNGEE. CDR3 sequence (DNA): TGTGCCAGCAGCACAGGACTAGCGGGAGCGCCCGGCCAAGAGACCCAGTACTTC. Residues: CASSTGLAGAPGQETQYF.

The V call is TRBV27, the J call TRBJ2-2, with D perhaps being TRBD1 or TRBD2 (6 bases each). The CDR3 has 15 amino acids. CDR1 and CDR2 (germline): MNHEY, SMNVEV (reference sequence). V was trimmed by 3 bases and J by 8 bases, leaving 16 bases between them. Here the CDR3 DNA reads TGTGCCAGCAGTTTTTCAATGGGGGGCAGGGGGGAGCTGTTTTTT. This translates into CASSFSMGGRGELFF.

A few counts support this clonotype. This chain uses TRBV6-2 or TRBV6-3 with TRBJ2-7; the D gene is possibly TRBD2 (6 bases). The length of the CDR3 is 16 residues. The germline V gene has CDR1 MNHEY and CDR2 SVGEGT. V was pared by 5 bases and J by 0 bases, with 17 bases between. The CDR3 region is CASSGVGRDFSYEQYF. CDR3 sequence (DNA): TGTGCCAGCAGTGGGGTCGGCAGGGACTTCTCCTACGAGCAGTACTTC.

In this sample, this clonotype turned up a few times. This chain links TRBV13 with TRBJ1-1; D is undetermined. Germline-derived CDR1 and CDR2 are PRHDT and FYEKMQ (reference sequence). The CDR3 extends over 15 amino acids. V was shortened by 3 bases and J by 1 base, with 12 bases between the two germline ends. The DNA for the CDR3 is TGTGCCAGCAGCTTTCTTCGGACGGCGAACACTGAAGCTTTCTTT. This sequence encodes CASSFLRTANTEAFF.

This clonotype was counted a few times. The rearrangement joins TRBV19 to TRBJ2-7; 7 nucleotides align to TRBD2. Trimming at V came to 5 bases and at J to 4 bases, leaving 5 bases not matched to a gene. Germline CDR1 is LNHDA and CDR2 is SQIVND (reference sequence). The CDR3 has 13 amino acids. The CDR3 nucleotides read TGTGCCAGTAGTCCCGGGGGGAATTACGAGCAGTACTTC. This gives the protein CASSPGGNYEQYF. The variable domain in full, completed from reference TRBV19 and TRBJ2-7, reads DGGITQSPKYLFRKEGQNVTLSCEQNLNHDAMYWYRQDPGQGLRLIYYSQIVNDFQKGDIAEGYSVSREKKESFPLTVTSAQKNPTAFYLCASSPGGNYEQYFGPGTRLTVT.

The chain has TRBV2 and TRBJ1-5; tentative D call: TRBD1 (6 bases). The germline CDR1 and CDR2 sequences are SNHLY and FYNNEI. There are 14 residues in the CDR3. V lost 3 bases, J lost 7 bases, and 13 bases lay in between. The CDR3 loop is CASSDGGREQPQHF. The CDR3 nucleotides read TGTGCCAGCAGTGATGGGGGGCGGGAGCAGCCCCAGCATTTT.

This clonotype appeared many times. CDR3 sequence (DNA): TGTGCCAGCACCCTGACTAGCGGGAGTTCGGGAGAGACCCAGTACTTC. It translates to CASTLTSGSSGETQYF. The V and J genes are TRBV28 and TRBJ2-5, with 12 bases aligning to TRBD2. CDR3 length: 16 amino acids. CDR1 and CDR2 (germline): MDHEN, SYDVKM. V shed 7 bases, J shed 4 bases, and the junction held 10 bases outside the gene matches.

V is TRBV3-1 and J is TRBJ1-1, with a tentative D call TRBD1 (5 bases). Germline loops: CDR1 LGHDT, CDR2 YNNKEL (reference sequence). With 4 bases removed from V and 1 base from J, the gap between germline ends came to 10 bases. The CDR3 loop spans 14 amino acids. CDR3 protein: CASSLTASNTEAFF. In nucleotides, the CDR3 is TGTGCCAGCAGCCTGACAGCCTCGAACACTGAAGCTTTCTTT.

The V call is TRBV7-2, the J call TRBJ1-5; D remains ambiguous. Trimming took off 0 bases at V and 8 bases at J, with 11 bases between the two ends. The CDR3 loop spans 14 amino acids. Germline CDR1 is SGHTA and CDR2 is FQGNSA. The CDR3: CASSLAKGEEPQHF. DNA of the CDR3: TGTGCCAGCAGCTTAGCTAAGGGTGAGGAGCCCCAGCATTTT.

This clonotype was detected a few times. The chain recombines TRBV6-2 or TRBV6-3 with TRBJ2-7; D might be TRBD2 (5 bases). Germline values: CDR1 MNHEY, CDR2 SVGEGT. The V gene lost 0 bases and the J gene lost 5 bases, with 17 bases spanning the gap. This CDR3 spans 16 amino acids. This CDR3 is CASSYSKWKGGHEQYF. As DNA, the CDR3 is TGTGCCAGCAGTTACTCGAAATGGAAAGGAGGTCACGAGCAGTACTTC.

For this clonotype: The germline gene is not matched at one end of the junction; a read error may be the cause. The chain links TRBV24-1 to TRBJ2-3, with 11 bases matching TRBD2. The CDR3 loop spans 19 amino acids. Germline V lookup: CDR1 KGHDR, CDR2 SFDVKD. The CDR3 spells CAASAVVGSGRASTDTQYF. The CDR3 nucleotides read TGTGCCGCCAGTGCCGTTGTCGGTAGCGGGAGGGCCAGCACAGATACGCAGTATTTT.

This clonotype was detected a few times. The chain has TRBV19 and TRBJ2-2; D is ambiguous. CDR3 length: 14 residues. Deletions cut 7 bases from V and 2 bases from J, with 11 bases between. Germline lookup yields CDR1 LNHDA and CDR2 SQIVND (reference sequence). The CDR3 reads CASTLSRNTGELFF. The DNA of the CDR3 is TGTGCCAGTACGTTAAGCCGTAACACCGGGGAGCTGTTTTTT.

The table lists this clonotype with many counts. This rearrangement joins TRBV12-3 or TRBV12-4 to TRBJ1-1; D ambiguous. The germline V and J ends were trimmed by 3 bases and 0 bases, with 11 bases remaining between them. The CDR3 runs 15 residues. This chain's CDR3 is CASSFIDLMNTEAFF. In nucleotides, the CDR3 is TGTGCCAGCAGTTTTATAGACCTTATGAACACTGAAGCTTTCTTT.

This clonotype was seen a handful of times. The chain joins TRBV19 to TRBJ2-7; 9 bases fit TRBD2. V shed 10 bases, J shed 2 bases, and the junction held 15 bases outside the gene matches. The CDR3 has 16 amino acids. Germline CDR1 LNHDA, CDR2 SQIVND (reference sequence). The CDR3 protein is CATYQRVAGATYEQYF. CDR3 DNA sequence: TGTGCCACCTACCAGCGGGTAGCGGGAGCCACCTACGAGCAGTACTTC.

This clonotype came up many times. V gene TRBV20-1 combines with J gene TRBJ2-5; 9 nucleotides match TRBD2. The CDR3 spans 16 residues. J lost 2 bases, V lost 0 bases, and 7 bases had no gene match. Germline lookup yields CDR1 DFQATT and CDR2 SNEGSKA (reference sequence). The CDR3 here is CSARDLASGKQETQYF. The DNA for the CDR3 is TGCAGTGCTAGAGATCTAGCTAGCGGGAAGCAAGAGACCCAGTACTTC.

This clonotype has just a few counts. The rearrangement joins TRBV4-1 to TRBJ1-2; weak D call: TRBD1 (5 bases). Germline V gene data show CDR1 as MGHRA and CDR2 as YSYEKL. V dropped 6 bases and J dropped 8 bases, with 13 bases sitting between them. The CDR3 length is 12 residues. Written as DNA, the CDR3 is TGCGCCAGCAGGGAGGGGAGTGGCGGCTACACCTTC. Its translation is CASREGSGGYTF.

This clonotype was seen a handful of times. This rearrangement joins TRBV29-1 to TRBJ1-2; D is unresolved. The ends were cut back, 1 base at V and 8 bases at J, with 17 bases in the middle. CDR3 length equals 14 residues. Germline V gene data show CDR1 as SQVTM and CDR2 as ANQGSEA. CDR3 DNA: TGCAGCGTTGAAGGGTTTGGGCCCGAAGAGGGCTACACCTTC. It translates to CSVEGFGPEEGYTF.

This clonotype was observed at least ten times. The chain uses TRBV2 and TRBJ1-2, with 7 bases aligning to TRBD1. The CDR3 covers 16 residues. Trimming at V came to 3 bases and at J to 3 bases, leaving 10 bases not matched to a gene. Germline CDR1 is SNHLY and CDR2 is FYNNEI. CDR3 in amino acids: CASSDIPRQGDYGYTF. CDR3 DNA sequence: TGTGCCAGCAGTGACATCCCCCGACAGGGCGACTATGGCTACACCTTC. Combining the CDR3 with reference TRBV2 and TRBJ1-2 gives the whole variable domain EPEVTQTPSHQVTQMGQEVILRCVPISNHLYFYWYRQILGQKVEFLVSFYNNEISEKSEIFDDQFSVERPDGSNFTLKIRSTKLEDSAMYFCASSDIPRQGDYGYTFGSGTRLTVV.

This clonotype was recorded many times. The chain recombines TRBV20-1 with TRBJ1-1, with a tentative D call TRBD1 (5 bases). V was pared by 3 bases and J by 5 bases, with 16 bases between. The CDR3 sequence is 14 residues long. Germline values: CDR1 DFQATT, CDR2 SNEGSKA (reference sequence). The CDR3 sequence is CSASWGWYGTEAFF. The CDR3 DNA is TGCAGTGCTAGCTGGGGGTGGTACGGGACTGAAGCTTTCTTT.

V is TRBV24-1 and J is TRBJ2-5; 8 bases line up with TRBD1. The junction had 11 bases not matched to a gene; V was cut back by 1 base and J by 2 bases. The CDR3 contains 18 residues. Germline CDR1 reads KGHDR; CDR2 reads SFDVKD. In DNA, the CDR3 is TGTGCCACCAGTGATTTTACTGTGACAGGGGCGATTCAAGAGACCCAGTACTTC. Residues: CATSDFTVTGAIQETQYF.

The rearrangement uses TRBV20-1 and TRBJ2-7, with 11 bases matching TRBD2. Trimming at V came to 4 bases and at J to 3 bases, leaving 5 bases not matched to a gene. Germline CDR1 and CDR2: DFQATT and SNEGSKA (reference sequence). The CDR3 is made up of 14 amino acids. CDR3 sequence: CSATRGTSGYEQYF. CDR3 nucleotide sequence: TGCAGTGCTACACGCGGGACTAGCGGCTACGAGCAGTACTTC.

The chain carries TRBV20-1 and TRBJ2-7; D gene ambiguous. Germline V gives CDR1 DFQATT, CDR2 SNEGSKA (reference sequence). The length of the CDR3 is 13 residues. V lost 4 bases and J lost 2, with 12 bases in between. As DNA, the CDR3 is TGCAGTGCTAACACATTAACCACCTACGAGCAGTACTTC. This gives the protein CSANTLTTYEQYF.

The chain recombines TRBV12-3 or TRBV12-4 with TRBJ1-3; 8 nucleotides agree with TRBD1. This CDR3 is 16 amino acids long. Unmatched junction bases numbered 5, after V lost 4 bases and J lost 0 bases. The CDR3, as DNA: TGTGCCAGCAGTTACTCTGACAGGGGCTCTGGAAACACCATATATTTT. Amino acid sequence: CASSYSDRGSGNTIYF.

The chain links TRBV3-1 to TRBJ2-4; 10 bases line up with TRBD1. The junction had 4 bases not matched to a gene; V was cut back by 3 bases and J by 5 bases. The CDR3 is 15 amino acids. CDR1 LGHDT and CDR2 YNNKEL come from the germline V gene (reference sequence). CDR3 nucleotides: TGTGCCAGCAGCCACACGGGGACAGGGGAAAACATTCAGTACTTC. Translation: CASSHTGTGENIQYF.